This passage covers 7 T cell receptor beta chains from one sample sequenced in a study of identical twins. Via MiXCR, TCRdb re-called the 5' RACE reads, giving one row per CDR3 protein. The sample holds fewer than 650,000 distinct CDR3 sequences, nearly 10% seen once. The same sample was also used in a study of yellow fever vaccine responses in identical twins.

The source material was PBMCs. The receptor set was obtained from a young woman in good health.

This clonotype was seen repeatedly, ten times or more. The gene calls are TRBV18 and TRBJ2-2; D is uncertain. V lost 3 bases, J lost 0 bases, and 11 bases lay in between. Germline V CDR1 and CDR2: KGHSH, LQKENI. The CDR3 totals 16 residues. CDR3 in DNA: TGTGCCAGCTCACCGTTAGGAAAAGCGAACACCGGGGAGCTGTTTTTT. It yields the protein CASSPLGKANTGELFF.

This chain joins TRBV7-8 and TRBJ2-3; 11 nucleotides line up with TRBD2. Germline trimming cut 4 bases from V and 1 base from J; bases unmatched to any gene: 7. Germline assignment: CDR1 SGHVS and CDR2 FQNEAQ. This CDR3 spans 17 amino acids. The CDR3 spells CASSSPLAGGGTDTQYF. As DNA, the CDR3 is TGTGCCAGCAGCTCACCCCTAGCGGGAGGCGGCACAGATACGCAGTATTTT.

In this sample, this clonotype turned up a few times. The chain links TRBV7-9 to TRBJ2-3; TRBD2 aligns across 7 bases. Losses at the gene ends were 6 bases for V and 2 bases for J; bases not matched to a gene: 8. CDR1 SEHNR and CDR2 FQNEAQ come from the germline V gene (reference sequence). This CDR3 has 15 amino acids. The CDR3 region is CASSVRGGLTDTQYF. The CDR3 coding sequence is TGTGCCAGCAGTGTCCGCGGGGGACTCACAGATACGCAGTATTTT.

V gene TRBV7-9 combines with J gene TRBJ2-1, with TRBD2 identical over 10 bases. Trimming removed 5 bases from V and 3 bases from J; junction bases left unmatched: 4. Germline V gene sequence: CDR1 SEHNR, CDR2 FQNEAQ (reference sequence). The CDR3 is made up of 15 amino acids. This chain's CDR3 is CASSNTSGVYNEQFF. The CDR3 DNA follows: TGTGCCAGCAGCAACACTAGCGGGGTCTACAATGAGCAGTTCTTC.

A remark on this clonotype: At one of its ends the junction is not consistent with the germline gene, which may arise from a read error. This chain joins TRBV10-3 and TRBJ1-1; D may be TRBD1 (5 bases). CDR1 and CDR2 (germline): ENHRY, SYGVKD. CDR3 length: 13 amino acids. Here the CDR3 DNA reads TGTGCCATCAGTGTGGAGGGGCTGACTGAAGTTTTCTTT. Residues: CAISVEGLTEVFF.

This clonotype came up many times. The chain joins TRBV6-1 to TRBJ2-7; D may be TRBD1 or TRBD2 (5 bases each). CDR3 size: 17 residues. Germline V lookup: CDR1 MNHNS, CDR2 SASEGT. Trimming cost V 5 bases and J 2 bases, with 22 bases left between them. CDR3 bases: TGTGCCAGCAGTACGGACGGAGCGGCTCGGGACCCCTACGAGCAGTACTTC. This encodes CASSTDGAARDPYEQYF.

This clonotype was seen a handful of times. CDR3 coding DNA: TGCAGTGCTAGAGACTTAGGCGTTTGGGTCTCCGAGCAGTACTTC. As protein: CSARDLGVWVSEQYF. This rearrangement joins TRBV20-1 to TRBJ2-7, with D hard to call. With 0 bases removed from V and 6 bases from J, the gap between germline ends came to 18 bases. The CDR3 consists of 15 residues. The germline gives CDR1 DFQATT, CDR2 SNEGSKA (reference sequence).